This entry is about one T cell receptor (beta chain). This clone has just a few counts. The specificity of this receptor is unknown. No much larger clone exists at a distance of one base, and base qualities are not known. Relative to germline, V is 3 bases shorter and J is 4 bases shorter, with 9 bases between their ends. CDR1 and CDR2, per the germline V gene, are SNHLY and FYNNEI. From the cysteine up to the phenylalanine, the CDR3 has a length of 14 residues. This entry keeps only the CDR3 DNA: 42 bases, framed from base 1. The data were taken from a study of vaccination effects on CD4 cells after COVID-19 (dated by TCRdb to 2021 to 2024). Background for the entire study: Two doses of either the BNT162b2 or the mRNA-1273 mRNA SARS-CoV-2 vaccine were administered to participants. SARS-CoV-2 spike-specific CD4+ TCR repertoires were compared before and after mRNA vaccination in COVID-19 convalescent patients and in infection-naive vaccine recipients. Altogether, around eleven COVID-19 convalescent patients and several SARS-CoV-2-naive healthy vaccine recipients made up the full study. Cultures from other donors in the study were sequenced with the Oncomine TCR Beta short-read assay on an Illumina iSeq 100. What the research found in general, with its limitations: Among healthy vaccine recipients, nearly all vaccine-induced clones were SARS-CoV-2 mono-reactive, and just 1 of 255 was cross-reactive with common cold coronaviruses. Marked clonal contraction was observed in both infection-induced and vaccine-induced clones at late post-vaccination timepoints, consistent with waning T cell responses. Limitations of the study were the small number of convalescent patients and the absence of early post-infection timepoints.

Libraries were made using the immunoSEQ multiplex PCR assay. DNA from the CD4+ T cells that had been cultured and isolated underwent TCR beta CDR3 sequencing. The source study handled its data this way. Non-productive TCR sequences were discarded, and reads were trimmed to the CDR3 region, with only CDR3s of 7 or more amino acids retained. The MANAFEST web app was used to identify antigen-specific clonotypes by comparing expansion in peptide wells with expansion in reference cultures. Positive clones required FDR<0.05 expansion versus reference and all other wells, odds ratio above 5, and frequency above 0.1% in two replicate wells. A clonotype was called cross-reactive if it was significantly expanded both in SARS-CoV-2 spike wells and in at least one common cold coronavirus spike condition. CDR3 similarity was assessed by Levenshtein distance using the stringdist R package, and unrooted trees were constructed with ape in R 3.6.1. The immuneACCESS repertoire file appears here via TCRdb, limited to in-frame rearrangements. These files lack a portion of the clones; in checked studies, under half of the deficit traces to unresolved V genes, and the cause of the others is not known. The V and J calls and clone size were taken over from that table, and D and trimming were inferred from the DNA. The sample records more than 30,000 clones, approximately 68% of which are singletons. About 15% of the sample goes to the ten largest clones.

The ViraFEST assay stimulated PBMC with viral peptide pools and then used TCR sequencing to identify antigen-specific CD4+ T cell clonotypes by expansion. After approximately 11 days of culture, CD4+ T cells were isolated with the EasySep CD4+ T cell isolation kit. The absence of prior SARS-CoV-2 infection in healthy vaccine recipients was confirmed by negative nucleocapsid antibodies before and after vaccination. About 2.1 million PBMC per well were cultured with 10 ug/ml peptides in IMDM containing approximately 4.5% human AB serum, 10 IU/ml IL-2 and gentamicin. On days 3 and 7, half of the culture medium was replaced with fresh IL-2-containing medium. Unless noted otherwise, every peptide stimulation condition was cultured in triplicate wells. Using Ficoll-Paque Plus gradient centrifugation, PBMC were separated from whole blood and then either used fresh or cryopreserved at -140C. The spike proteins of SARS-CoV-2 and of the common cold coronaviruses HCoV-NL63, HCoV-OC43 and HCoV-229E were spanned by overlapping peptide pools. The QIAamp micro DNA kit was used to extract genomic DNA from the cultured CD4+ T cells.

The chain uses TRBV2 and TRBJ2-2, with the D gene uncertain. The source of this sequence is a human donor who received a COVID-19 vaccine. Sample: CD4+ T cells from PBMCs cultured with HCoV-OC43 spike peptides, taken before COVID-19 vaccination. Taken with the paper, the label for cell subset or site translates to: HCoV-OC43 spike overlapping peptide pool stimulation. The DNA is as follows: TGTGCCAGCAGTGATATTTCCGCCACCGGGGAGCTGTTTTTT. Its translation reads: CASSDISATGELFF. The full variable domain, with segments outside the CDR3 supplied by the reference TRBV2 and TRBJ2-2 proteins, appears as EPEVTQTPSHQVTQMGQEVILRCVPISNHLYFYWYRQILGQKVEFLVSFYNNEISEKSEIFDDQFSVERPDGSNFTLKIRSTKLEDSAMYFCASSDISATGELFFGEGSRLTVL.